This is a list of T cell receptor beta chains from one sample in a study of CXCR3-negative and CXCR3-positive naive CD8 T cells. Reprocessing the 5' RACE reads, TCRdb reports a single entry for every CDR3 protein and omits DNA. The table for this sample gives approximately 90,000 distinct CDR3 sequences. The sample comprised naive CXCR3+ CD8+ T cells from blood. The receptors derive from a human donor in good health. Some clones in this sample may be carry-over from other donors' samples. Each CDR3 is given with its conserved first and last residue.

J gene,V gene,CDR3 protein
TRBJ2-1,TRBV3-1,CASSQDPQQGVSLIEQFF
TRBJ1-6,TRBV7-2,CASGERNHSPLHF
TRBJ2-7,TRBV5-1,CASSLDLSSYEQYF
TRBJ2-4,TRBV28,CASSFGSGRNLAKNIQYF
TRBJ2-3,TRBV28,CASSSGTLTDTQYF
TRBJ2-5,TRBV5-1,CASSDTFSVPETQYF
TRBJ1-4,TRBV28,CASGTHGAPGGEKLFF
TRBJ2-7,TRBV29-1,CSVVGQNKYEQYF
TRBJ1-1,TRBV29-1,CSVDTGENTEAFF
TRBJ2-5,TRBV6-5,CASSYKGGETQYF
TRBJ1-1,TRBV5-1,CASSLFRSVGGTEAFF
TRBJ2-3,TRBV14,CASSQDLSQGGDTQYF
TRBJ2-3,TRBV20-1,CSARSTDTQYF
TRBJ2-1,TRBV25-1,CASSEDPTGRKQFF
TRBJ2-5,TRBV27,CASSHGTAGETQYF
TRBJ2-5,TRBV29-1,CSVGGLAGEETQYF
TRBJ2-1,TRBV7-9,CASSPASGSSYNEQFF
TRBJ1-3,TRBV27,CASSLDRGNTIYF
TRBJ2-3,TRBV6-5,CASSYDLTSKAAHTQYF
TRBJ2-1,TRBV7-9,CASSIAWARTDNEQFF
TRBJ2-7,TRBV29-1,CSVDEGGAREQYF
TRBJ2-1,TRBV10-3,CATQEVGPNEQFF
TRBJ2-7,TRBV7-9,CASSLTLIGEQYF
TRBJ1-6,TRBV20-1,CSARDAGGSYNSPLHF
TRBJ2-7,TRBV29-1,CSVLKEDEQYF
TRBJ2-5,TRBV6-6,CASSQGLVETQYF
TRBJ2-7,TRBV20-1,CSARAEGQPAYEQYF
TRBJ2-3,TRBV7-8,CASSSPGGTSGIREGHGTQYF
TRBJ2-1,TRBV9,CASSATSGGSGEQFF